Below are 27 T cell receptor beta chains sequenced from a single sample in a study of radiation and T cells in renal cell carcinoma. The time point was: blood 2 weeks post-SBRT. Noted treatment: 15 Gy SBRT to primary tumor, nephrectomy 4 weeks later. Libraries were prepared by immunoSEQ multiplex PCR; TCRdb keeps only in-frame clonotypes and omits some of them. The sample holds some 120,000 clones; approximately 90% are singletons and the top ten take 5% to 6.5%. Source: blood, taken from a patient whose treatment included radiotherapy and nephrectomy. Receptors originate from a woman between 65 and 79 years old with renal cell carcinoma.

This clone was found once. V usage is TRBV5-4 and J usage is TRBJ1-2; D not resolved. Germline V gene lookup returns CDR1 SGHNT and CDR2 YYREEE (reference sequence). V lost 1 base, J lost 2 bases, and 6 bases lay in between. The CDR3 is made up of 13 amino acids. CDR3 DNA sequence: TGTGCCAGCAGCTTGAGCGGGAACTATGGCTACACCTTC. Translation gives CASSLSGNYGYTF. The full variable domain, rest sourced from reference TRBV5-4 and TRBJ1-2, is ETGVTQSPTHLIKTRGQQVTLRCSSQSGHNTVSWYQQALGQGPQFIFQYYREEENGRGNFPPRFSGLQFPNYSSELNVNALELDDSALYLCASSLSGNYGYTFGSGTRLTVV.

The CDR3: CASSLEGIYGYTF. For the CDR3, the DNA is TGTGCCAGCAGCTTAGAGGGGATCTATGGCTACACCTTC. V is TRBV7-8 and J is TRBJ1-2, with a tentative D call TRBD1 (5 bases). V was clipped by 1 base and J by 4 bases, with 7 bases between them. Germline-derived CDR1 and CDR2 are SGHVS and FQNEAQ. The CDR3 runs 13 residues.

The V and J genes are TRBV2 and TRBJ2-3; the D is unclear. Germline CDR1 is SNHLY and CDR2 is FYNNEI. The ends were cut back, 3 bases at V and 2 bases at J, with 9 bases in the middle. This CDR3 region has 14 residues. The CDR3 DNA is TGTGCCAGCAGTGAGGCCAGTTACACAGATACGCAGTATTTT. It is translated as CASSEASYTDTQYF.

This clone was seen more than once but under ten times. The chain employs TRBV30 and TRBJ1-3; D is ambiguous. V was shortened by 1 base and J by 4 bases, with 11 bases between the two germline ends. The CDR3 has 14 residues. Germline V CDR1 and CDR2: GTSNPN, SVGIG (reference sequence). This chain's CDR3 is CAWSGEGFGNTIYF. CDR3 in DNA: TGTGCCTGGAGTGGTGAAGGGTTCGGAAACACCATATATTTT.

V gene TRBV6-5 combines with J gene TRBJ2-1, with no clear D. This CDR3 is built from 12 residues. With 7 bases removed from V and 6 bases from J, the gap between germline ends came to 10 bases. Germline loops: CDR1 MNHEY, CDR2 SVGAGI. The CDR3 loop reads CASTGGVNEQFF. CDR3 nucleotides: TGTGCCAGCACGGGCGGAGTCAATGAGCAGTTCTTC.

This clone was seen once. CDR3 sequence (DNA): TGTGCCAGCAGTTTGGGGGCAGGGCAACAGCCCCAGCATTTT. The encoded protein is CASSLGAGQQPQHF. The V gene is TRBV28, the J gene TRBJ1-5; perhaps TRBD1 as D (6 bases). CDR1 MDHEN and CDR2 SYDVKM come from the germline V gene. The ends were cut back, 3 bases at V and 7 bases at J, with 13 bases in the middle. This CDR3 spans 14 amino acids.

CDR3 sequence: CASSSYPGTSKETQYF. CDR3 in DNA: TGTGCCAGCAGCTCGTACCCGGGGACTAGTAAAGAGACCCAGTACTTC. V gene TRBV7-9 combines with J gene TRBJ2-5; TRBD2 agrees at 8 bases. The ends lost 4 bases at V and 3 bases at J; junction bases unmatched: 10. The CDR3 sequence is 16 residues long. The germline gives CDR1 SEHNR, CDR2 FQNEAQ (reference sequence). Full variable domain (remainder filled in from reference TRBV7-9 and TRBJ2-5): DTGVSQNPRHKITKRGQNVTFRCDPISEHNRLYWYRQTLGQGPEFLTYFQNEAQLEKSRLLSDRFSAERPKGSFSTLEIQRTEQGDSAMYLCASSSYPGTSKETQYFGPGTRLLVL.

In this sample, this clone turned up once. The DNA of the CDR3 is TGTGCCTGGACCACGGACGGACTCTATGGCTACACCTTC. It codes for CAWTTDGLYGYTF. The chain combines TRBV30 with TRBJ1-2, with D hard to call. Trimming stripped 4 bases from V and 4 bases from J, with 13 bases between. Per the germline V gene, CDR1 is GTSNPN and CDR2 is SVGIG (reference sequence). The CDR3 length is 13 residues.

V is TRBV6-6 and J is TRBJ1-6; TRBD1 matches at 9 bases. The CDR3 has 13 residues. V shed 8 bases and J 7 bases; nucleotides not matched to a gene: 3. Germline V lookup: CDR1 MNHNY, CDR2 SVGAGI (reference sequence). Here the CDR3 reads CASGDRANSPLHF. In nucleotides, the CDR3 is TGTGCCAGCGGGGACAGGGCCAATTCACCCCTCCACTTT.

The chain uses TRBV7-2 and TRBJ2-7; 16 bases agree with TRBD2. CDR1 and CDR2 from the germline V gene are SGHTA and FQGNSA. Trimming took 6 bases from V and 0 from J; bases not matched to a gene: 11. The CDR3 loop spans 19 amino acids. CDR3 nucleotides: TGTGCCAGCAGGTTGGCCCTGGGACTAGCGGGGGGGCCCTCCTACGAGCAGTACTTC. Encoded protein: CASRLALGLAGGPSYEQYF. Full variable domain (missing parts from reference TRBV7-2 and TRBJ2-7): GAGVSQSPSNKVTEKGKDVELRCDPISGHTALYWYRQSLGQGLEFLIYFQGNSAPDKSGLPSDRFSAERTGGSVSTLTIQRTQQEDSAVYLCASRLALGLAGGPSYEQYFGPGTRLTVT.

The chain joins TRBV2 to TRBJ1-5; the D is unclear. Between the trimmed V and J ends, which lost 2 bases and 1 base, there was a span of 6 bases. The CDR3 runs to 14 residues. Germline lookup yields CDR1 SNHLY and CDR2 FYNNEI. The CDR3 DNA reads TGTGCCAGCAGTGAACGCAGAAGCAATCAGCCCCAGCATTTT. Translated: CASSERRSNQPQHF. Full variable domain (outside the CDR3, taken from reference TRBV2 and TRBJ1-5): EPEVTQTPSHQVTQMGQEVILRCVPISNHLYFYWYRQILGQKVEFLVSFYNNEISEKSEIFDDQFSVERPDGSNFTLKIRSTKLEDSAMYFCASSERRSNQPQHFGDGTRLSIL.

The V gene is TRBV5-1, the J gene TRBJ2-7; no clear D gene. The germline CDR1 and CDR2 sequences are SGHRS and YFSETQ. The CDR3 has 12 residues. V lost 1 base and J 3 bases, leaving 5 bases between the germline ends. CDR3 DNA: TGCGCCAGCAGCTTGCGAGGCTACGAGCAGTACTTC. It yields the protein CASSLRGYEQYF. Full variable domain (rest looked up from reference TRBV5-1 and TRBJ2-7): KAGVTQTPRYLIKTRGQQVTLSCSPISGHRSVSWYQQTPGQGLQFLFEYFSETQRNKGNFPGRFSGRQFSNSRSEMNVSTLELGDSALYLCASSLRGYEQYFGPGTRLTVT.

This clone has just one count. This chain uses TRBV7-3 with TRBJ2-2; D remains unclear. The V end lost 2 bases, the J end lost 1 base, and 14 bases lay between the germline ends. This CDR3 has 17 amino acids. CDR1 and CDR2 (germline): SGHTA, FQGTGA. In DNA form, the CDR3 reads TGTGCCAGCAGCTTACGTGGTGCTAGGTTGAACACCGGGGAGCTGTTTTTT. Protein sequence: CASSLRGARLNTGELFF. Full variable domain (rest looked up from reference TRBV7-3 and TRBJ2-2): GAGVSQTPSNKVTEKGKYVELRCDPISGHTALYWYRQSLGQGPEFLIYFQGTGAADDSGLPNDRFFAVRPEGSVSTLKIQRTERGDSAVYLCASSLRGARLNTGELFFGEGSRLTVL.

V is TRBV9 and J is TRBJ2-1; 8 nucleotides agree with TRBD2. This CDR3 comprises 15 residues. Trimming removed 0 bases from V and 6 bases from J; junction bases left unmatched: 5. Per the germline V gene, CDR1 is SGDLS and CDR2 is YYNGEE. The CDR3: CASSVGTSTLNEQFF. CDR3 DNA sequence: TGTGCCAGCAGCGTAGGGACTAGCACTCTCAATGAGCAGTTCTTC.

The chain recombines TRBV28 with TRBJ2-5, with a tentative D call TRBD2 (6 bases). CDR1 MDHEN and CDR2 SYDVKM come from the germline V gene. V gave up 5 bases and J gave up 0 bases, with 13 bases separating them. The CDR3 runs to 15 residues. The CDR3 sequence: CASSDTGLNQETQYF. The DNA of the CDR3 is TGTGCCAGCAGTGACACCGGACTAAACCAAGAGACCCAGTACTTC.

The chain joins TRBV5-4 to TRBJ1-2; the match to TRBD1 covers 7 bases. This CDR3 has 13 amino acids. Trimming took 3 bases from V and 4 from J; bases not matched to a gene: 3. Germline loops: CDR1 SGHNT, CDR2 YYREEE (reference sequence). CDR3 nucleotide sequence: TGTGCCAGCAGCTCGGGACAGATCTATGGCTACACCTTC. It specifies CASSSGQIYGYTF. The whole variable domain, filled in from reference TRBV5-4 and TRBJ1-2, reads ETGVTQSPTHLIKTRGQQVTLRCSSQSGHNTVSWYQQALGQGPQFIFQYYREEENGRGNFPPRFSGLQFPNYSSELNVNALELDDSALYLCASSSGQIYGYTFGSGTRLTVV.

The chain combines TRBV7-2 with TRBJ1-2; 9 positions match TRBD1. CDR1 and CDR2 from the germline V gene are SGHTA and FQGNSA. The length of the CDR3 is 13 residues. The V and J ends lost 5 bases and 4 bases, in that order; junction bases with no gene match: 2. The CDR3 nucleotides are TGTGCCAGCAGCCGGGACAGGGCCTATGGCTACACCTTC. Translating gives CASSRDRAYGYTF.

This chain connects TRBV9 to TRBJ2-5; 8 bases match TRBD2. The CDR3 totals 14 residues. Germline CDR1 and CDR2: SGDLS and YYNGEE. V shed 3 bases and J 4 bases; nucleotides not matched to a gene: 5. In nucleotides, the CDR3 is TGTGCCAGCAGCGGATTAGCGGGGACAGAGACCCAGTACTTC. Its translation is CASSGLAGTETQYF.

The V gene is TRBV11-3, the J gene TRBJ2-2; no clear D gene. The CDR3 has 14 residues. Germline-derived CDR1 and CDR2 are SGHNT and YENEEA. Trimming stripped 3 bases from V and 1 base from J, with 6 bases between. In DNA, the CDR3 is TGTGCCAGCAGCTTGTCAGGGAACACCGGGGAGCTGTTTTTT. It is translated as CASSLSGNTGELFF. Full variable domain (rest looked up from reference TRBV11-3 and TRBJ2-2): EAGVVQSPRYKIIEKKQPVAFWCNPISGHNTLYWYLQNLGQGPELLIRYENEEAVDDSQLPKDRFSAERLKGVDSTLKIQPAELGDSAVYLCASSLSGNTGELFFGEGSRLTVL.

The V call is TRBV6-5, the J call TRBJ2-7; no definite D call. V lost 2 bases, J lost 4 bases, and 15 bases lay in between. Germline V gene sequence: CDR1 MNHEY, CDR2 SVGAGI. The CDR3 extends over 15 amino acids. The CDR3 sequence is CASSYTADLTYEQYF. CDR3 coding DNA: TGTGCCAGCAGTTACACGGCCGACCTGACTTACGAGCAGTACTTC.

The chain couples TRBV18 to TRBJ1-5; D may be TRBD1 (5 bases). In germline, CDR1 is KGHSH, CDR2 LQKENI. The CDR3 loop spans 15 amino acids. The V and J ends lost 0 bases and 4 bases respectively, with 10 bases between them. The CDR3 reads CASSPPGRKNQPQHF. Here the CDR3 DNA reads TGTGCCAGCTCACCACCGGGGCGGAAGAATCAGCCCCAGCATTTT. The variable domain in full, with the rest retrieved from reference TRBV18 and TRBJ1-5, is NAGVMQNPRHLVRRRGQEARLRCSPMKGHSHVYWYRQLPEEGLKFMVYLQKENIIDESGMPKERFSAEFPKEGPSILRIQQVVRGDSAAYFCASSPPGRKNQPQHFGDGTRLSIL.

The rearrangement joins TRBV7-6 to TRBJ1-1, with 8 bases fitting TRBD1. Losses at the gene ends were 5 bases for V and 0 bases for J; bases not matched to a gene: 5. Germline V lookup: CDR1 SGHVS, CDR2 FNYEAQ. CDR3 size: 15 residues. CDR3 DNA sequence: TGTGCCAGCAGCCCCCGGACAGGGATGAACACTGAAGCTTTCTTT. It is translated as CASSPRTGMNTEAFF.

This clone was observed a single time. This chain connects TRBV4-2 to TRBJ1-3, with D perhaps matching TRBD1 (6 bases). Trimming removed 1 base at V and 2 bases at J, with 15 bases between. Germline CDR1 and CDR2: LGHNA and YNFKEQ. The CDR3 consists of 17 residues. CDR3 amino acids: CASSQVGGRGTGNTIYF. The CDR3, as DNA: TGTGCCAGCAGCCAAGTAGGGGGTAGGGGCACTGGAAACACCATATATTTT.

In DNA form, the CDR3 reads TGTGCCAGCAGGGACCGGGACAGGGGGTTGCATTCACCCCTCCACTTT. Protein: CASRDRDRGLHSPLHF. This chain connects TRBV2 to TRBJ1-6; 11 nucleotides agree with TRBD1. V lost 6 bases, J lost 8 bases, and 9 bases stayed unmatched. The V gene's germline CDR1 is SNHLY and CDR2 FYNNEI. The CDR3 is 16 amino acids.

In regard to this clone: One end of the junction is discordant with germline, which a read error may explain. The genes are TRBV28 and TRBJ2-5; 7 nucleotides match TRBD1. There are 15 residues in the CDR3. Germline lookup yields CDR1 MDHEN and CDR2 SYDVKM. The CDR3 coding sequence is TGTGCCAACAGTTTCATGGGGACAGCCCAAGAGACCCAGTACTTC. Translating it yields CANSFMGTAQETQYF.

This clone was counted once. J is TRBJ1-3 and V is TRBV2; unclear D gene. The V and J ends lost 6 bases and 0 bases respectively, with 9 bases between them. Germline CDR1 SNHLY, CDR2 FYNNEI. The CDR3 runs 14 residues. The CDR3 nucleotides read TGTGCCAGCAGGGATAGCCTCTCTGGAAACACCATATATTTT. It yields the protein CASRDSLSGNTIYF.

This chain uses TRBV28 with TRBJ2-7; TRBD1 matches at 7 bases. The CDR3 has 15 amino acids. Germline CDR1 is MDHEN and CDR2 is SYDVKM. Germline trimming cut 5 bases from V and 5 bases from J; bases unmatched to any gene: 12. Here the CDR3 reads CASSITTGMKHEQYF. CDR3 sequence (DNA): TGTGCCAGCAGTATAACGACAGGGATGAAGCACGAGCAGTACTTC.